A single sample is the source of the 18 T cell receptor beta chains below, sequenced in a study of blood T cell repertoires in COVID-19. Data came from immunoSEQ multiplex PCR; TCRdb stores just in-frame clones and leaves some out. The repertoire consists of about 220,000 clones, with roughly 84% occurring once and the leading ten covering approximately 3.8%. Sequencing was done on a sample of peripheral blood. The source is a woman older than 75 with acute or convalescent COVID-19.

The gene calls are TRBV9 and TRBJ2-1; 7 bases are a match to TRBD1. CDR1 SGDLS and CDR2 YYNGEE come from the germline V gene. This CDR3 is 14 amino acids long. V gave up 2 bases and J gave up 5 bases; unmatched junction bases: 4. The CDR3 sequence is CASSVGDSNNEQFF. CDR3 in DNA: TGTGCCAGCAGCGTGGGGGACAGCAACAATGAGCAGTTCTTC.

This chain links TRBV19 with TRBJ1-2, with 8 bases fitting TRBD1. Germline CDR1 LNHDA, CDR2 SQIVND (reference sequence). V trimming: 5 bases; J trimming: 0 bases; junction bases outside the gene matches: 2. The length of the CDR3 is 14 residues. The CDR3 region is CASSVQGANYGYTF. Written as DNA, the CDR3 is TGTGCCAGTAGTGTACAGGGGGCTAACTATGGCTACACCTTC.

This chain connects TRBV10-3 to TRBJ2-5; 9 bases line up with TRBD1. The CDR3 sequence is 12 residues long. V dropped 10 bases and J dropped 3; count of bases not matched to a gene: 3. Germline V gives CDR1 ENHRY, CDR2 SYGVKD. The CDR3 DNA reads TGTGCCAGTCGGGACAGGGAAGAGACCCAGTACTTC. This codes for CASRDREETQYF.

This clone has just one count. This chain connects TRBV7-9 to TRBJ2-2; 7 bases align to TRBD1. Germline V lookup: CDR1 SEHNR, CDR2 FQNEAQ (reference sequence). This CDR3 has 16 amino acids. V lost 5 bases and J lost 5; bases outside the gene matches: 11. The CDR3 reads CASSQRIPTGTGELFF. CDR3 DNA sequence: TGTGCCAGCAGCCAACGGATCCCGACAGGGACCGGGGAGCTGTTTTTT.

This chain connects TRBV27 to TRBJ2-1; 12 bases agree with TRBD2. V dropped 1 base and J dropped 9; count of bases not matched to a gene: 10. Germline values: CDR1 MNHEY, CDR2 SMNVEV (reference sequence). This CDR3 contains 17 residues. CDR3 loop: CASSLYRTSGANSEQFF. CDR3 bases: TGTGCCAGCAGTTTATACCGGACTAGCGGGGCCAACTCTGAGCAGTTCTTC.

The V gene is TRBV5-5, the J gene TRBJ2-1, with D possibly TRBD2 on 5 matching bases. The germline V gene encodes CDR1 SGHKS and CDR2 YYEKEE (reference sequence). The CDR3 is made up of 16 amino acids. The V end lost 0 bases, the J end lost 10 bases, and 20 bases lay between the germline ends. CDR3 nucleotide sequence: TGTGCCAGCAGCTTGGCCCTCTTGCGGCCTCCGGGAGAGCAGTTCTTC. Translating it yields CASSLALLRPPGEQFF.

The table lists this clone with a few counts. The V and J genes are TRBV28 and TRBJ2-7; TRBD2 matches 8 bases. The CDR3 runs 14 residues. V lost 7 bases to trimming and J lost 0 bases; unmatched junction nucleotides: 5. Looked up from germline, CDR1 is MDHEN and CDR2 is SYDVKM. This CDR3 reads CASTRGGSSYEQYF. The DNA of the CDR3 is TGTGCCAGCACACGGGGGGGTAGCTCCTACGAGCAGTACTTC.

The chain carries TRBV18 and TRBJ2-7; 8 bases agree with TRBD1. The junction had 5 bases not matched to a gene; V was cut back by 0 bases and J by 10 bases. Germline V gene data show CDR1 as KGHSH and CDR2 as LQKENI. This CDR3 spans 13 amino acids. CDR3 sequence (DNA): TGTGCCAGCTCACCACCGCAGGGGGCTTTACAGTACTTC. Translation gives CASSPPQGALQYF.

DNA for the CDR3: TGTGCCAGCAGACGCACAGGGTTTGAGATTCCTGAAGCTTTCTTT. The encoded protein is CASRRTGFEIPEAFF. V and J are TRBV27 and TRBJ1-1; D is perhaps TRBD1 (6 bases). CDR1 and CDR2 from the germline V gene are MNHEY and SMNVEV (reference sequence). The CDR3 covers 15 residues. V shed 6 bases and J shed 6 bases, with 20 bases lying between them.

V usage is TRBV15 and J usage is TRBJ1-1; D remains ambiguous. The CDR3 runs to 14 residues. Looked up from germline, CDR1 is LNHNV and CDR2 is YYDKDF (reference sequence). The germline V and J ends were trimmed by 5 bases and 0 bases, with 10 bases remaining between them. The CDR3 loop reads CATSPGSMNTEAFF. CDR3 nucleotide sequence: TGTGCCACCAGCCCGGGGAGCATGAACACTGAAGCTTTCTTT.

The chain combines TRBV6-1 with TRBJ2-7, with a weak D call TRBD1 (5 bases). The germline V gene encodes CDR1 MNHNS and CDR2 SASEGT. Trimming shortened V by 2 bases and J by 2 bases, and 13 bases separated the two germline ends. The CDR3 has 15 residues. The CDR3 reads CASSEPSDRTYEQYF. CDR3 DNA sequence: TGTGCCAGCAGTGAACCATCAGACAGAACCTACGAGCAGTACTTC.

The genes are TRBV7-9 and TRBJ1-2; D is undetermined. CDR1 is SEHNR and CDR2 is FQNEAQ in the germline V gene (reference sequence). Trimming stripped 1 base from V and 7 bases from J, with 16 bases between. CDR3 length: 15 amino acids. The CDR3 region is CASSLEADTGSGYTF. Written as DNA, the CDR3 is TGTGCCAGCAGCTTAGAAGCTGACACCGGCAGTGGCTACACCTTC.

This clone was picked up a small number of times. This chain connects TRBV9 to TRBJ2-7; TRBD2 agrees at 12 bases. The germline gives CDR1 SGDLS, CDR2 YYNGEE. The junction had 7 bases not matched to a gene; V was cut back by 3 bases and J by 6 bases. This CDR3 has 15 residues. CDR3 coding DNA: TGTGCCAGCAGCGCCTCGGGACTAGCGGGTGGCGAGCAGTACTTC. Translation: CASSASGLAGGEQYF. The whole variable domain, filled in from reference TRBV9 and TRBJ2-7, reads DSGVTQTPKHLITATGQRVTLRCSPRSGDLSVYWYQQSLDQGLQFLIQYYNGEERAKGNILERFSAQQFPDLHSELNLSSLELGDSALYFCASSASGLAGGEQYFGPGTRLTVT.

The chain employs TRBV2 and TRBJ2-1; TRBD2 agrees at 10 bases. This CDR3 has 14 amino acids. J was trimmed by 9 bases and V by 8 bases; bases with no gene match: 10. The germline CDR1 and CDR2 sequences are SNHLY and FYNNEI. The CDR3 bases are TGTGCCAGCGGATCTAGCGGGGGTATCGGTGAGCAGTTCTTC. Protein sequence: CASGSSGGIGEQFF.

This rearrangement joins TRBV7-9 to TRBJ1-6; D not resolved. The CDR3 runs to 12 residues. CDR1 and CDR2 (germline): SEHNR, FQNEAQ (reference sequence). Deletions cut 5 bases from V and 6 bases from J, with 5 bases between. DNA of the CDR3: TGTGCCAGCAGCCCCAGTAATTCACCCCTCCACTTT. Its translation is CASSPSNSPLHF.

This clone was picked up one time. The chain employs TRBV4-3 and TRBJ1-1; D not certain. V lost 0 bases and J lost 3, with 8 bases in between. The CDR3 is made up of 14 amino acids. The germline V gene encodes CDR1 LGHNA and CDR2 YSLEER. The CDR3 here is CASSQDNGDTEAFF. The CDR3 bases are TGCGCCAGCAGCCAAGATAACGGAGACACTGAAGCTTTCTTT.

In this sample, this clone turned up a few times. This chain uses TRBV6-5 with TRBJ1-1; tentatively, D is TRBD1 (5 bases). Germline CDR1 reads MNHEY; CDR2 reads SVGAGI. Trimming removed 6 bases from V and 9 bases from J, with 8 bases in between. This CDR3 contains 10 residues. Written as DNA, the CDR3 is TGTGCCAGCAGCAGGGCCCAAGCTTTCTTT. This translates into CASSRAQAFF.

This clone was observed a few times. CDR3 nucleotides: TGTGCCAGCACCCCGGCCCGAGGACAGGGGTACTATGGCTACACCTTC. Translated, it gives CASTPARGQGYYGYTF. The J gene is TRBJ1-2, the V gene TRBV18; 9 nucleotides align to TRBD1. The CDR3 is 16 residues long. V was clipped by 8 bases and J by 3 bases; unmatched bases: 13. CDR1 KGHSH and CDR2 LQKENI come from the germline V gene.